This T cell receptor (beta chain) was observed in a study of shared clonotypes between healthy human individuals. A note on this clone: Its antigen is as yet unknown.

TCRdb's table, derived via immunoSEQ multiplex PCR, lists solely in-frame clones and lacks some. Of about 2 million clones detected, about 95% appear once; the ten largest clones hold roughly 1.2%. Findings and caveats of the study: Some naive CD4 clonotypes, 4.5% to 5.5%, turned up in common across several donors. Despite large depth, rarefaction showed incomplete sorted-subset sequencing. When compared with the clonotypes that were shared by all four sorted-subset donors, the non-shared clonotypes turned out to have lower generation probabilities. Memory subsets had estimated richness that was generally smaller than that of naive subsets.

CD8 cells regarded as naive lacked CD45RO, were positively chosen for CCR7, and omitted terminally differentiated effector memory CD45RA+ cells. This clonotype originated in a young man in good health. The sequenced material came from naive CD8+ T cells sorted from blood.

Here the CDR3 reads CASSPQRATNEKLFF. The CDR3 DNA sequence: TGTGCCAGCAGTCCCCAGAGGGCGACTAATGAAAAACTGTTTTTT. The rearrangement joins TRBV6-5 to TRBJ1-4; D is undetermined. Deletions cut 5 bases from V and 2 bases from J, with 12 bases between. The CDR3 consists of 15 residues. Germline V gene data show CDR1 as MNHEY and CDR2 as SVGAGI.